The rows below give T cell receptor beta chains drawn from one sample of a study of T cells after yellow fever vaccination. In TCRdb, the 5' RACE reads were re-called with MiXCR into one record per CDR3 protein. This table holds more than 300,000 distinct CDR3 sequences, roughly 10% found once. Sequencing used CD4+ T cells sorted from PBMCs, obtained 45 days after the yellow fever booster vaccination. The receptor source for this set is a man between 18 and 29 years old who received the YFV17D yellow fever vaccine. Each CDR3 is given with its conserved first and last residue. Each record gives: clone size, V gene, J gene, D gene, CDR3 DNA, CDR3 protein. The D gene is left open where the match is weak. Clone size is shown for a subset of rows, as once, few, many or a class of expanded clone.

-,TRBV18,TRBJ1-4,-,TGTGCCAGCTCACCCCGGGAAGGGTCTAATGAAAAACTGTTTTTT,CASSPREGSNEKLFF
few,TRBV7-9,TRBJ2-2,-,TGTGCCAGCAGCTTAGTACAAACCGGGGAGCTGTTTTTT,CASSLVQTGELFF
many,TRBV4-3,TRBJ1-6,-,TGCGCCAGCAGCCAAGGTGTGATTGGATTGAGCTCCTATAATTCACCCCTCCACTTT,CASSQGVIGLSSYNSPLHF
-,TRBV18,TRBJ1-1,-,TGTGCCAGCTCAGATTGGCCGAACACTGAAGCTTTCTTT,CASSDWPNTEAFF
-,TRBV5-1,TRBJ2-2,-,TGCGCCAGCAGCTTGGAACCGGGACAAGGGAACACCGGGGAGCTGTTTTTT,CASSLEPGQGNTGELFF
few,TRBV24-1,TRBJ2-1,TRBD1,TGTGCCACCAGTGACCAGGGACAGGGAGGAGTCAATGAGCAGTTCTTC,CATSDQGQGGVNEQFF
-,TRBV19,TRBJ1-5,TRBD1,TGTGCCAGCACTAGACAGGGGAGAATGGCCAATCAGCCCCAGCATTTT,CASTRQGRMANQPQHF
-,TRBV30,TRBJ1-5,TRBD1,TGTGCCTGGAGTGTAAACCGGGACAGGTATTCGCCCGGGGATCAGCCCCAGCATTTT,CAWSVNRDRYSPGDQPQHF
many,TRBV5-1,TRBJ2-3,TRBD1,TGCGCCAGCAGCCCGACAGGGGCGCTGGATACGCAGTATTTT,CASSPTGALDTQYF
-,TRBV7-9,TRBJ1-6,TRBD1,TGTGCCAGCAGCCCCGGACAGGGACGTTCACCCCTCCACTTT,CASSPGQGRSPLHF
many,TRBV10-3,TRBJ2-1,-,TGTGCCATCAGTGACTCCTTAGCGACCAATGAGCAGTTCTTC,CAISDSLATNEQFF
-,TRBV29-1,TRBJ2-7,TRBD2,TGCAGCGTTGAAAGACTAGCGGGGGCAGGAGGTTACTACGAGCAGTACTTC,CSVERLAGAGGYYEQYF
-,TRBV9,TRBJ1-2,TRBD1,TGTGCCAGCAGCGTACCGCAGGGGGGCCATGGCTACACCTTC,CASSVPQGGHGYTF
-,TRBV19,TRBJ2-7,TRBD1,TGTGCCAGTAGTCCCCAGACAGGGTTGGGCTACGAGCAGTACTTC,CASSPQTGLGYEQYF
many,TRBV24-1,TRBJ1-5,-,TGTGCCACCAGTGGGCAGGGCCAAAATCAGCCCCAGCATTTT,CATSGQGQNQPQHF
few,TRBV7-2,TRBJ2-5,-,TGTGCCAGCAGCTTATTTGGTAGATCGGAGACCCAGTACTTC,CASSLFGRSETQYF
many,TRBV5-6,TRBJ2-5,TRBD2,TGTGCCAGCAAACTAGCGGGGGGGCCGAGGGAGACCCAGTACTTC,CASKLAGGPRETQYF
few,TRBV6-6,TRBJ1-4,TRBD1,TGTGCCAGCAGGGACAGGGGGCTTTGGGAAAAACTGTTTTTT,CASRDRGLWEKLFF
-,TRBV12-5,TRBJ1-2,-,TGTGCTAGTGGTTTGGTATCGAACGGTAACTATGGCTACACCTTC,CASGLVSNGNYGYTF
-,TRBV2,TRBJ2-1,TRBD2,TGTGCCAGCAGTGAGGGAGCGGGGGGCTACAGGAATGAGCAGTTCTTC,CASSEGAGGYRNEQFF
-,TRBV5-1,TRBJ2-2,-,TGCGCCAGCAGCTTGCCCGCGGGGACCGGGGAGCTGTTTTTT,CASSLPAGTGELFF
once,TRBV25-1,TRBJ2-6,-,TGTGCCACCGGGACTGGGCACTCTGGGGCCAACGTCCTGACTTTC,CATGTGHSGANVLTF
many,TRBV4-3,TRBJ2-1,-,TGCGCCAGCAGCCAAGGACTGGACTACAACTCCTACAATGAGCAGTTCTTC,CASSQGLDYNSYNEQFF
-,TRBV9,TRBJ2-3,-,TGTGCCAGCAACCGCGTCCCCTCAGATACGCAGTATTTT,CASNRVPSDTQYF
few,TRBV19,TRBJ2-1,TRBD2,TGTGCCAGTAACCTAGCGGGGCCCCTCAATGAGCAGTTCTTC,CASNLAGPLNEQFF
few,TRBV7-9,TRBJ1-2,-,TGTGCCAGCAGCTCAGCGACTAACTATGGCTACACCTTC,CASSSATNYGYTF
-,TRBV18,TRBJ2-6,-,TGTGCCAGCTCACCTGGAACTGGGGCCAACGTCCTGACTTTC,CASSPGTGANVLTF
-,TRBV10-3,TRBJ1-2,TRBD1,TGTGCCATCAGTGGGACAGGGAGCTATGGCTACACCTTC,CAISGTGSYGYTF
-,TRBV11-2,TRBJ2-3,-,TGTGCCAGCAGCTTCAGGGTTTCAGATACGCAGTATTTT,CASSFRVSDTQYF
-,TRBV7-2,TRBJ2-3,TRBD2,TGTGCCAGCAGCTTAGTGCTAGCGGGGGCCCACACAGATACGCAGTATTTT,CASSLVLAGAHTDTQYF
few,TRBV5-4,TRBJ2-5,TRBD2,TGTGCCAGCAGCAAGGGACTAGCGGAGGTACAAGAGACCCAGTACTTC,CASSKGLAEVQETQYF
-,TRBV12-3/TRBV12-4,TRBJ2-3,-,TGTGCCAGCAGTCGGGTCGAAACAGATACGCAGTATTTT,CASSRVETDTQYF
-,TRBV20-1,TRBJ2-3,-,TGCAGTGCTAGAGGGGGGGCAGGTACAGATACGCAGTATTTT,CSARGGAGTDTQYF
many,TRBV10-3,TRBJ2-1,TRBD2,TGTGCCATCAGCCCGGGGGGAGCGGGTGGGGATGAGCAGTTCTTC,CAISPGGAGGDEQFF
few,TRBV5-5,TRBJ1-2,TRBD1,TGTGCCAGCAGCTTTCGTGACAGGGGGCTTGTCGATGGCTACACCTTC,CASSFRDRGLVDGYTF
-,TRBV20-1,TRBJ2-3,-,TGCAGTGCTAGCGGGGGGCACGGAGATACGCAGTATTTT,CSASGGHGDTQYF
-,TRBV10-3,TRBJ1-2,-,TGTGCCACCAAGGAACTGGACGGCTCCTATGGCTACACCTTC,CATKELDGSYGYTF
many,TRBV20-1,TRBJ2-3,TRBD2,TGCAGTGCTGCGGGAGGGGGGGGCGTTGTAACAGATACGCAGTATTTT,CSAAGGGGVVTDTQYF
-,TRBV20-1,TRBJ1-5,TRBD1,TGCAGTGGACAGGGAGGAAATCAGCCCCAGCATTTT,CSGQGGNQPQHF
few,TRBV19,TRBJ2-5,-,TGTGCCAGTAGTATCGATCCCGCGTTGACCCAGTACTTC,CASSIDPALTQYF
few,TRBV12-3/TRBV12-4,TRBJ2-6,-,TGTGCCAGCAAAGTCTCCGGGGCCAACGTCCTGACTTTC,CASKVSGANVLTF
-,TRBV24-1,TRBJ2-3,-,TGTGCCACCAGTGATCCTGCGGACGGCTACACAGATACGCAGTATTTT,CATSDPADGYTDTQYF
many,TRBV12-3/TRBV12-4,TRBJ2-2,-,TGTGCCAGCAGTTTTCTCCAGACCGGGGAGCTGTTTTTT,CASSFLQTGELFF
many,TRBV20-1,TRBJ2-3,-,TGCAGTGCTAGCTGGGGTCGGGGCACAGATACGCAGTATTTT,CSASWGRGTDTQYF
-,TRBV9,TRBJ2-5,TRBD2,TGTGCCAGCAGCCCCCCACGCAGCGGGGGGGCGGAGACCCAGTACTTC,CASSPPRSGGAETQYF
-,TRBV7-3,TRBJ2-6,-,TGTGCCAGCAGCTCGCAGGGTAACAGAGGCAACGTCCTGACTTTC,CASSSQGNRGNVLTF
-,TRBV6-6,TRBJ1-6,-,TGTGCCAGCGACCTTCTTGGCAATTCACCCCTCCACTTT,CASDLLGNSPLHF
few,TRBV14,TRBJ1-4,-,TGTGCCAGCAGTCAATGGGGGGCGGGTGAAAAACTGTTTTTT,CASSQWGAGEKLFF
-,TRBV5-5,TRBJ1-4,-,TGTGCCAGCAGCTCGACGGACTTGGGGGAAAAACTGTTTTTT,CASSSTDLGEKLFF
many,TRBV18,TRBJ1-2,-,TGTGCCAGCTCACCACCGTCCGGCTACTACACCTTC,CASSPPSGYYTF
few,TRBV7-9,TRBJ2-3,-,TGTGCCAGCAGCTTAGCGGTCGGAGTGCGGGTCAGGGATACGCAGTATTTT,CASSLAVGVRVRDTQYF
many,TRBV12-3/TRBV12-4,TRBJ1-5,TRBD1,TGTGCCAGCAGTTTGGGTCCAGGACAGGGCAATCAGCCCCAGCATTTT,CASSLGPGQGNQPQHF
-,TRBV7-2,TRBJ2-1,TRBD2,TGTGCCAGCAGCTCCGGACTAGCGGGGGCCAATGAGCAGTTCTTC,CASSSGLAGANEQFF
few,TRBV20-1,TRBJ2-1,-,TGCAGTGCTAGTCCCCAGGCCTTTCTGGGGAATGAGCAGTTCTTC,CSASPQAFLGNEQFF
-,TRBV20-1,TRBJ2-1,TRBD2,TGCAGTGCTAGACTTCGGGGGGAAGGGGAGCAGTTCTTC,CSARLRGEGEQFF